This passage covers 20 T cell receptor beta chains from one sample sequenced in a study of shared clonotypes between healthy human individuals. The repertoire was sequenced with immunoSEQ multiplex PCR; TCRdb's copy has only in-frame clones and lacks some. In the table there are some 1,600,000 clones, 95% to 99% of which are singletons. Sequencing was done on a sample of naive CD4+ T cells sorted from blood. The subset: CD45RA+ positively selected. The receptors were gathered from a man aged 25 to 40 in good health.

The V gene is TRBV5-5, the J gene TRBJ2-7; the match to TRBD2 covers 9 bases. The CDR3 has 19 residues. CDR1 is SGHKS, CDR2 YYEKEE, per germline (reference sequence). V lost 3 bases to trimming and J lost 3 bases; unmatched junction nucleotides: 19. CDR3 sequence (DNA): TGTGCCAGCAGCTACCGGGACGGTCGACTAGCGGAAATAGTCTACGAGCAGTACTTC. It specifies CASSYRDGRLAEIVYEQYF.

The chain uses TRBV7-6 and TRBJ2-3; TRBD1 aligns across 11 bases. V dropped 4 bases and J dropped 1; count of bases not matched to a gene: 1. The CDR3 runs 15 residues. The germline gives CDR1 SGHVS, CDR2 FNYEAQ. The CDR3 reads CASSSGQGGTDTQYF. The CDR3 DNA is TGTGCCAGCAGCTCGGGACAGGGGGGCACAGATACGCAGTATTTT.

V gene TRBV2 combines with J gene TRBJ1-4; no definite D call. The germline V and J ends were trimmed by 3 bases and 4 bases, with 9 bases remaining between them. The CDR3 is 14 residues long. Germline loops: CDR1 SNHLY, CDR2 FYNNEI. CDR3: CASSEAKRNEKLFF. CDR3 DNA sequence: TGTGCCAGCAGTGAGGCGAAGCGTAATGAAAAACTGTTTTTT.

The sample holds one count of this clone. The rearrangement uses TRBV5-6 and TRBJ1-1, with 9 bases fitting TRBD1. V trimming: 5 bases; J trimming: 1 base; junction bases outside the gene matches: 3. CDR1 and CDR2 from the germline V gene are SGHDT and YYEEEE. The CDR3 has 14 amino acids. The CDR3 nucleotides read TGTGCCAGCAGACCGGGACAGGGGAACACTGAAGCTTTCTTT. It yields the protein CASRPGQGNTEAFF.

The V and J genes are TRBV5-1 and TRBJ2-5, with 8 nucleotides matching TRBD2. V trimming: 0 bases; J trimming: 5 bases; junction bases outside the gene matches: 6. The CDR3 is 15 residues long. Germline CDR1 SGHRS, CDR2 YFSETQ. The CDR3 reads CASSLDGRAFETQYF. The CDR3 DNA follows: TGCGCCAGCAGCTTGGACGGGAGGGCCTTTGAGACCCAGTACTTC.

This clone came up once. CDR3 sequence reads: CASSTRDSGANVLTF. The CDR3 DNA reads as TGTGCCAGCTCAACCAGGGACTCTGGGGCCAACGTCCTGACTTTC. The chain combines TRBV18 with TRBJ2-6, with D possibly matching TRBD1 (5 bases). Germline V gene lookup returns CDR1 KGHSH and CDR2 LQKENI. The CDR3 covers 15 residues. V lost 5 bases and J lost 0, with 8 bases in between.

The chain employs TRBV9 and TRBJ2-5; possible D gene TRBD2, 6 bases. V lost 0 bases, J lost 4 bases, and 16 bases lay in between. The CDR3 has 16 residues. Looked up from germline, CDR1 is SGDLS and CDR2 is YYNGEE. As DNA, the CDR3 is TGTGCCAGCAGCGTAGAACTAGCAGGATCCCGAGAGACCCAGTACTTC. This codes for CASSVELAGSRETQYF. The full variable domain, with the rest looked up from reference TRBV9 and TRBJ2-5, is DSGVTQTPKHLITATGQRVTLRCSPRSGDLSVYWYQQSLDQGLQFLIQYYNGEERAKGNILERFSAQQFPDLHSELNLSSLELGDSALYFCASSVELAGSRETQYFGPGTRLLVL.

CDR3 residues: CASAGNTGELFF. CDR3 DNA sequence: TGTGCCAGCGCAGGGAACACCGGGGAGCTGTTTTTT. The chain joins TRBV11-3 to TRBJ2-2; D gene uncertain. Germline CDR1 and CDR2: SGHNT and YENEEA. The CDR3 contains 12 residues. V was pared by 8 bases and J by 1 base, with 5 bases between.

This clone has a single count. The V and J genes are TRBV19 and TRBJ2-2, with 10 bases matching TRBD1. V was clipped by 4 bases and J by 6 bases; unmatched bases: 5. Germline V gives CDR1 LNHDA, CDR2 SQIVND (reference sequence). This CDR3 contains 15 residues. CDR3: CASSNRQGASGELFF. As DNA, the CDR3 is TGTGCCAGTAGTAACCGACAGGGGGCGTCCGGGGAGCTGTTTTTT.

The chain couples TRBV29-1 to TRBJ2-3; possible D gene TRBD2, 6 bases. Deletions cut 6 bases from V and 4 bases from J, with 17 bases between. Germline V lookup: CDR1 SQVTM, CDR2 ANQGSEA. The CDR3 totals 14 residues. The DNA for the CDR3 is TGCAGCGTCAGACTAGTTTCTTCGGCAGATACGCAGTATTTT. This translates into CSVRLVSSADTQYF.

CDR3 loop: CASSWDRRSTKNEQFF. The CDR3 nucleotides are TGCGCCAGCAGCTGGGACCGAAGGTCGACAAAGAATGAGCAGTTCTTC. The rearrangement joins TRBV5-1 to TRBJ2-1; D possibly matches TRBD1 or TRBD2 (5 bases each). The CDR3 runs 16 residues. Trimming took off 3 bases at V and 7 bases at J, with 20 bases between the two ends. CDR1 SGHRS and CDR2 YFSETQ come from the germline V gene.

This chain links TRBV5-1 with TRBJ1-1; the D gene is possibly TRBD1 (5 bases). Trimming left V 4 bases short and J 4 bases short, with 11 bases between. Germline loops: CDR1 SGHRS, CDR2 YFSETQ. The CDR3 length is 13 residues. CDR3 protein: CASSPRAGTEAFF. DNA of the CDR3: TGCGCCAGCAGCCCCAGGGCGGGCACTGAAGCTTTCTTT.

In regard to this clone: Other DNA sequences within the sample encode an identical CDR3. Written as DNA, the CDR3 is TGCGCCAGCAGCTTTAACAGGGGACCCTACGAGCAGTACTTC. This sequence encodes CASSFNRGPYEQYF. J is TRBJ2-7 and V is TRBV5-1; 7 nucleotides align to TRBD1. V was pared by 2 bases and J by 2 bases, with 4 bases of the junction left unmatched. The CDR3 has 14 residues. Looked up from germline, CDR1 is SGHRS and CDR2 is YFSETQ.

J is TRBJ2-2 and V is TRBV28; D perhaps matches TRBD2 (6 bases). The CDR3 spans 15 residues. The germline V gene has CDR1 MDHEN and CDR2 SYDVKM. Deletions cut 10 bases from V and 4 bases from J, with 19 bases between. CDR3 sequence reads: CAILDGRSSTGELFF. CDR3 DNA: TGTGCCATCCTAGACGGGAGAAGTAGCACCGGGGAGCTGTTTTTT.

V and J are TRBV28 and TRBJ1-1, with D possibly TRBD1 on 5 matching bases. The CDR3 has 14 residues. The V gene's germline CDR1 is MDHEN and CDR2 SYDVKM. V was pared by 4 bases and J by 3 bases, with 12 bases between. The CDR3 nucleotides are TGTGCCAGCAGTTCCCCGGGGGGACACACTGAAGCTTTCTTT. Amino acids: CASSSPGGHTEAFF.

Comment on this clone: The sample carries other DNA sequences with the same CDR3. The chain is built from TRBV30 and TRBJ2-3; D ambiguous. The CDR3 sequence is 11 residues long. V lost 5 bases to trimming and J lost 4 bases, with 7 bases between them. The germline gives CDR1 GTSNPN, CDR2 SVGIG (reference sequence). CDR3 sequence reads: CAWGRADTQYF. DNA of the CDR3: TGTGCCTGGGGTAGAGCAGATACGCAGTATTTT.

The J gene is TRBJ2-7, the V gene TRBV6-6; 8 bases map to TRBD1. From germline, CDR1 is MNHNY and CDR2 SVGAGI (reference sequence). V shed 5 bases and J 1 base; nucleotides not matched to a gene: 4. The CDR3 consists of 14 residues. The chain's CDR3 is CASSRGTGSYEQYF. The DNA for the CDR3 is TGTGCCAGCAGTCGCGGGACAGGATCCTACGAGCAGTACTTC.

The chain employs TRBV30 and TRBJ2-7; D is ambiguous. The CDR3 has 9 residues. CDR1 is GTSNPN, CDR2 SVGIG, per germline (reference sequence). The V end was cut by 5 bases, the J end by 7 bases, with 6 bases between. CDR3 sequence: CAWGGEQYF. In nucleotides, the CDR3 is TGTGCCTGGGGTGGGGAGCAGTACTTC.

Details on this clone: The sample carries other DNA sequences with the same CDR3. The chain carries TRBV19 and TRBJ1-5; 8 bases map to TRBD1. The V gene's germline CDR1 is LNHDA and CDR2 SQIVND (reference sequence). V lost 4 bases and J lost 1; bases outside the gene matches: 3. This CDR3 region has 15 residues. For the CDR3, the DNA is TGTGCCAGTAGTACAGGGACAGGAAGCAATCAGCCCCAGCATTTT. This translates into CASSTGTGSNQPQHF.

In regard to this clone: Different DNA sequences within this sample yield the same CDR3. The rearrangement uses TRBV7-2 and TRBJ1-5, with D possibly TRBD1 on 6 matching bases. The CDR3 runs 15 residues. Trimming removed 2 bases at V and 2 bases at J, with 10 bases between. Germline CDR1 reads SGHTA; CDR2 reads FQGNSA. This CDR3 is CASSLRGLRNQPQHF. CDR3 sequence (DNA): TGTGCCAGCAGCTTAAGGGGGTTACGCAATCAGCCCCAGCATTTT.